This T cell receptor (beta chain) was found in a study of blood T cell repertoires in COVID-19 (dated by TCRdb to about 2020). Regarding the study in general: Collaborator samples came from the United States, Italy and Spain and covered acute and convalescent phases of COVID-19. A de-identified subject ID, COVID-19 status, age in years and sex were almost always included in the sample metadata. Where HLA class I and class II types were available, the types were taken from metadata supplied by the sample provider, not from assay-based typing. Samples came from the ongoing ImmuneRACE study (first 160 participants) plus 1,254 subjects from 6 global collaborators. The prospective study material was composed of cDNA or gDNA derived from T cells, B-cell-depleted T cells, or PBMCs. The repertoires were made available in a free public database intended to serve as a resource for research on the immune response to SARS-CoV-2. Subjects who had been exposed to COVID-19, were actively infected with it, or had recovered from it provided the deeply sampled blood TCRbeta repertoires that made up the dataset. What the authors observed across the whole study: The amount of clinical and demographic metadata varied by source and participant and was provided uncurated.

At one collaborating source in Seattle, patients were enrolled during active infection and were followed longitudinally through the course of disease. The collaborating institutions used their own protocols to collect whole blood in K2EDTA tubes. For TCRbeta analysis, collaborators shipped samples as frozen whole blood, isolated PBMCs, or DNA extracted from either of those sample types. Including cysteine and phenylalanine, the CDR3 has 15 amino acids. Of all the DNA, just the CDR3 is kept, 45 bases in frame from base 1. The germline V gene provides CDR1 SNHLY and CDR2 FYNNEI. V was cut back by 6 bases and J by 5 bases, leaving a gap of 19 bases between them. A word on this clone: Its antigen is still unknown. Per-nucleotide qualities are absent, and no much larger clonotype sits a single base away.

The immunoSEQ Assay, a bias-controlled multiplex PCR, was used to amplify TCRbeta CDR3 regions from genomic DNA. Turning to the authors' computational methods: Nucleated cell counts per sample were estimated from amplification of reference gene primers within the assay. To quantify the absolute abundance of each unique TCRbeta CDR3 rearrangement, sequence reads were collapsed and filtered. For each sample, productive Simpson clonality was calculated as the square root of Simpson's diversity index over productive rearrangements. Entries here come from immuneACCESS through TCRdb and include only in-frame sequences with V and J called. Some clones fail to appear in such tables; in the studies checked, an unresolved V gene covers under half of the shortfall, and the cause of the remainder is unknown. The V and J calls and the clone size are those of that table, but D and trimming were determined from the DNA. This sample gives around 140,000 clones in total; approximately 90% of them show up just once. The ten largest clones capture roughly 12% of the sample.

The receptor comes from a young man with COVID-19, enrolled during active disease. The V gene is TRBV2 and the J gene is TRBJ2-5; perhaps TRBD2 is the D gene, with 5 bases matching. The sample taken for sequencing was peripheral blood. In nucleotides, the sequence is TGTGCCAGCAGACACCCCGGGGAGCCGGGGGAGACCCAGTACTTC. Its coded protein is CASRHPGEPGETQYF.